The clone carrying this T cell receptor beta chain showed up just once. As processed by the authors: Nucleated cell number was recorded as an estimate derived from reference gene primer amplification. Repertoires were generated with immunoSEQ multiplex PCR, while TCRdb's copy carries only in-frame clones and drops some. V and J calls and clone size are as listed in that table; D and trimming were resolved from the DNA. The table lists about 270,000 clones, around 82% of them singletons, with over 8.5% in the top ten. This CDR3 contains 13 residues. V was pared by 5 bases and J by 5 bases, with 6 bases of the junction left unmatched. Germline loops: CDR1 SGHTA, CDR2 FQGNSA. These data are taken from a study of blood T cell repertoires in COVID-19. Study at large: The origin of the acute and convalescent COVID-19 samples was the United States, Italy and Spain. T cells, B-cell-depleted T cells, or PBMCs provided the cDNA or gDNA that served as material.

This rearrangement joins TRBV7-2 to TRBJ2-7; 7 bases agree with TRBD2. The clonotype comes from a human donor in a cohort sampled during active COVID-19. Material: peripheral blood. CDR3 sequence (DNA): TGTGCCAGCAGCAGGATGGCGGGGGACGAGCAGTACTTC. This codes for CASSRMAGDEQYF. Combining the CDR3 with reference TRBV7-2 and TRBJ2-7 gives the whole variable domain GAGVSQSPSNKVTEKGKDVELRCDPISGHTALYWYRQSLGQGLEFLIYFQGNSAPDKSGLPSDRFSAERTGGSVSTLTIQRTQQEDSAVYLCASSRMAGDEQYFGPGTRLTVT.